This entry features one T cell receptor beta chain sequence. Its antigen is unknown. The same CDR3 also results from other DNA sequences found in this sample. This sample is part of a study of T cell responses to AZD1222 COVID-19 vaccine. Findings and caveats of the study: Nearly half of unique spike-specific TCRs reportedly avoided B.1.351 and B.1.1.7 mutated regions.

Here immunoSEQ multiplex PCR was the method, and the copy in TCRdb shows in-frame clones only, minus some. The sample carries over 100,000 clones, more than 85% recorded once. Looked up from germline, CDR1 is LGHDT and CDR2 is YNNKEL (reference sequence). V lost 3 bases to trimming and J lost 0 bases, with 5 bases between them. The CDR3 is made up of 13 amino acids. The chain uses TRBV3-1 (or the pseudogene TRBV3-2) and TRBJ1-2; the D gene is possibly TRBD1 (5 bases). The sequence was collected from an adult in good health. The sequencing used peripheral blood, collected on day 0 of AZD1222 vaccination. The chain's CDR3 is CASSQDTNYGYTF. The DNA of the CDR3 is TGTGCCAGCAGCCAGGACACTAACTATGGCTACACCTTC.